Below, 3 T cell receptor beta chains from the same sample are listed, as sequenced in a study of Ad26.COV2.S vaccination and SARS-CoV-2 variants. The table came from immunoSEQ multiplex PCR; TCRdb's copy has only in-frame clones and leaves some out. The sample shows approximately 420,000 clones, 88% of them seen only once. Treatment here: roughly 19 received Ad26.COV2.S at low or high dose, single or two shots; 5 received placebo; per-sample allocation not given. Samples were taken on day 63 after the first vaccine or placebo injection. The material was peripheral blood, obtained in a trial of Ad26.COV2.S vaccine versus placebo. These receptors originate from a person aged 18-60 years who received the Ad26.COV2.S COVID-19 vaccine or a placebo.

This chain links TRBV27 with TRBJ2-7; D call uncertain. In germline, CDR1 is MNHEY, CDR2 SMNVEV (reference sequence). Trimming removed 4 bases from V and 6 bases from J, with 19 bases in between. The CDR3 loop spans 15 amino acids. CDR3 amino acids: CASSSPSSGSREQYF. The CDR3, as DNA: TGTGCCAGCAGTTCACCGTCCTCCGGCTCGCGCGAGCAGTACTTC.

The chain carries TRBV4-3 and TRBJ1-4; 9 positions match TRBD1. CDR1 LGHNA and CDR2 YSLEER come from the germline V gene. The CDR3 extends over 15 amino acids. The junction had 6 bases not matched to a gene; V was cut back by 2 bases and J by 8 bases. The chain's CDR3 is CASSQTPTGGEKLFF. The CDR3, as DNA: TGCGCCAGCAGCCAAACCCCGACAGGGGGGGAAAAACTGTTTTTT.

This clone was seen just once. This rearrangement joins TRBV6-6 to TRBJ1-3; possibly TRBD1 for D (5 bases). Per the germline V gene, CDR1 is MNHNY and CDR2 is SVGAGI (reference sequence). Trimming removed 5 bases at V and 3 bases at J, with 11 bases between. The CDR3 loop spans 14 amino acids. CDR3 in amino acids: CASSPQGYGNTIYF. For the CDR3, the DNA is TGTGCCAGCAGTCCCCAGGGTTATGGAAACACCATATATTTT.